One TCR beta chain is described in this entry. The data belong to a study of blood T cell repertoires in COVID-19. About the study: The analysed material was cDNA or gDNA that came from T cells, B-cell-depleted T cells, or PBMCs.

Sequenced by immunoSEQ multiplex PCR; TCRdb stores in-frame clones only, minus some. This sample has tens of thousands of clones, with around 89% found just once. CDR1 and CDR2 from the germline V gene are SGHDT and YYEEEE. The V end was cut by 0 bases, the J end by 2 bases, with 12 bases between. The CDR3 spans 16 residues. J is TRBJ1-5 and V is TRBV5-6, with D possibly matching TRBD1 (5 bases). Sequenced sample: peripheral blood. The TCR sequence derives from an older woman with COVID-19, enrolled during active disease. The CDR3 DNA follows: TGTGCCAGCAGCTTGGTGGGGGGGAACGGCAATCAGCCCCAGCATTTT. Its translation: CASSLVGGNGNQPQHF. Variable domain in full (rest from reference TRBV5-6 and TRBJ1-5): DAGVTQSPTHLIKTRGQQVTLRCSPKSGHDTVSWYQQALGQGPQFIFQYYEEEERQRGNFPDRFSGHQFPNYSSELNVNALLLGDSALYLCASSLVGGNGNQPQHFGDGTRLSIL.